This T cell receptor (beta chain) was captured by sequencing in a study of blood T cell repertoires in COVID-19. Overall study context: Both acute and convalescent COVID-19 samples were obtained from the United States, Italy and Spain.

The method was immunoSEQ multiplex PCR; TCRdb's version includes in-frame clones alone and lacks a portion of them. The sample includes around 84,000 clones, about four fifths of them seen just once. Germline loops: CDR1 SGHDN, CDR2 FVKESK. Trimming left V 5 bases short and J 7 bases short, with 3 bases between. CDR3 length equals 10 residues. Sequenced sample: peripheral blood. The chain has TRBV14 and TRBJ1-3; D unresolved. This TCR was recovered from a woman aged 40 to 49 with active or convalescent COVID-19. In nucleotides, the CDR3 is TGTGCCAGCAGCTATAACACCATATATTTT. Translating it yields CASSYNTIYF.